This entry describes one T cell receptor beta chain. What it binds is unknown. Built from TCR beta cDNA, the libraries had unique molecular identifiers in them. A population of about 0.95 to 10 million T cells gave rise to roughly 490,000 cDNA molecules. TCRdb fed the PCR reads into MiXCR, producing one record per CDR3 protein. In the table there are some 450,000 distinct CDR3 sequences, 40% to 55% of which are singletons. This sample is part of a study of post-analysis software for immune sequencing data. In the study overall: Relapsing-remitting, secondary progressive and progressive-relapsing forms of multiple sclerosis all featured among disease courses. General study findings and limits: Controls' normalized Chao1 diversity significantly exceeded that of multiple sclerosis patients. Four to six TRBV segments were more frequent in patients than controls; TRBV5-6, TRBV5-1 and TRBV20-1 belonged to this group.

The V and J ends lost 5 bases and 3 bases respectively, with 14 bases between them. There are 15 residues in the CDR3. CDR1 and CDR2 from the germline V gene are SEHNR and FQNEAQ (reference sequence). This chain uses TRBV7-9 with TRBJ2-1; D possibly corresponds to TRBD1 (5 bases). The source of this sequence is a girl aged 10 to 17 with multiple sclerosis. Sequencing was performed on blood. The CDR3, as DNA: TGTGCCAGCAGCGCCGACAGAGTCGGCTACAATGAGCAGTTCTTC. Protein sequence: CASSADRVGYNEQFF.